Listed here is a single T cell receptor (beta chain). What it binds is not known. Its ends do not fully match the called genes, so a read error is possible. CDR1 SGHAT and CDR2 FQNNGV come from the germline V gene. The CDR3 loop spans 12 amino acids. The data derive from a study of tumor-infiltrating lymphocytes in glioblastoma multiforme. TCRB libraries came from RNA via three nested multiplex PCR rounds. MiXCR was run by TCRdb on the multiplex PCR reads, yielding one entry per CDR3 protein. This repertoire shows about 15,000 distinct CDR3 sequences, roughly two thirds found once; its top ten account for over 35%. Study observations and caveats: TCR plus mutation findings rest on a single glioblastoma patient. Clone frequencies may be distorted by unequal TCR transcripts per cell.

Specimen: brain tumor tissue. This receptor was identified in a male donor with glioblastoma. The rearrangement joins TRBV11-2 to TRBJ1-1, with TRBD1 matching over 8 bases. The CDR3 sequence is CASGVVQGVAFF. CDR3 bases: TGCGCCAGCGGCGTAGTACAGGGGGTAGCTTTCTTT.